Listed below are T cell receptor beta chains from one sample, sequenced in a study of graft-versus-host responses after intestinal transplantation. Generated by immunoSEQ multiplex PCR, the TCRdb table keeps only in-frame clones and is missing some. Of under 30,000 clones in the sample, approximately 91% were seen once. The material was PBMCs, obtained roughly 38 days after intestinal transplant. All receptors come from a human patient who received an intestinal transplant, so some T cells may come from the graft donor. The CDR3 runs from the conserved cysteine through the conserved F or W. Fields, in order: CDR3 DNA, CDR3 protein, clone size, V gene, D gene, J gene. The D gene is left open where the match is weak. Clone sizes are given selectively: once, few, many, or a class where the clone is expanded.

DNA: TGTGCCATCAGTGAGTCGGACAACTACAATGAGCAGTTCTTC
CDR3: CAISESDNYNEQFF
size: once
V: TRBV10-3
D: .
J: TRBJ2-1

DNA: TGTGCCACTTGGACTAGCGACACAGATACGCAGTATTTT
CDR3: CATWTSDTDTQYF
size: .
V: TRBV2
D: TRBD2
J: TRBJ2-3

DNA: TGTGCCAGCAGTACCCCTGGCTCCTCTGGAAACACCATATATTTT
CDR3: CASSTPGSSGNTIYF
size: few
V: TRBV6-6
D: .
J: TRBJ1-3

DNA: TGTGCCACCAGCAACATACTAGCGCCGGGAAACAATGAGCAGTTCTTC
CDR3: CATSNILAPGNNEQFF
size: .
V: TRBV15
D: TRBD2
J: TRBJ2-1

DNA: TGTGCCAGCAGCTTGATTCAGGGGAGCTTCACAGATACGCAGTATTTT
CDR3: CASSLIQGSFTDTQYF
size: .
V: TRBV5-6
D: .
J: TRBJ2-3

DNA: TGTGCCAGCAGCGTAGATAATAGCGGGAGGAGGAATGAGCAGTTCTTC
CDR3: CASSVDNSGRRNEQFF
size: .
V: TRBV9
D: TRBD2
J: TRBJ2-1

DNA: TGTGCCAGCAGCTTAGCGGGAAGCACAGATACGCAGTATTTT
CDR3: CASSLAGSTDTQYF
size: .
V: TRBV5-6
D: TRBD2
J: TRBJ2-3

DNA: TGTGCCATCAGCCGGACTGAGAGCTCCTACAATGAGCAGTTCTTC
CDR3: CAISRTESSYNEQFF
size: few
V: TRBV10-3
D: .
J: TRBJ2-1

DNA: TGTGCCAGCAGCTCCCGGCGACAAACTCGGGGAAAGGTCGGACGTTACGAGCAGTACTTC
CDR3: CASSSRRQTRGKVGRYEQYF
size: .
V: TRBV5-5
D: .
J: TRBJ2-7

DNA: TGTGCCACCTCTCGGACAGAATCCTATGGCTACACCTTC
CDR3: CATSRTESYGYTF
size: .
V: TRBV15
D: .
J: TRBJ1-2

DNA: TGCGCCAGCAGCCAAGATCTCCGTATGAATGAGCAGTTCTTC
CDR3: CASSQDLRMNEQFF
size: .
V: TRBV4-1
D: .
J: TRBJ2-1

DNA: TGTGCCATCAGCGGGGGTGCCTACTACGAGCAGTACTTC
CDR3: CAISGGAYYEQYF
size: .
V: TRBV10-3
D: .
J: TRBJ2-7

DNA: TGTGCCAGTAGTATGGCGTTGGGACAAACCTACGAGCAGTACTTC
CDR3: CASSMALGQTYEQYF
size: .
V: TRBV19
D: .
J: TRBJ2-7

DNA: TGTGCCAGCAGTCACTTTTCCGGCTACGAGCAGTACTTC
CDR3: CASSHFSGYEQYF
size: .
V: TRBV7-9
D: .
J: TRBJ2-7

DNA: TGTGCCAGCAGAGTGAACACTGAAGCTTTCTTT
CDR3: CASRVNTEAFF
size: few
V: TRBV6-1
D: .
J: TRBJ1-1

DNA: TGTGCCAGCAGTGAGTTTGTACAGAGCAACGAGCAGTACTTC
CDR3: CASSEFVQSNEQYF
size: .
V: TRBV2
D: .
J: TRBJ2-7

DNA: TGTGCCAGCAGTGTGGGGTATGGCTACACCTTC
CDR3: CASSVGYGYTF
size: once
V: TRBV25-1
D: .
J: TRBJ1-2

DNA: TGTGCCAGCAGCTTAGGCACAGATACGCAGTATTTT
CDR3: CASSLGTDTQYF
size: .
V: TRBV7-2
D: .
J: TRBJ2-3

DNA: TGTGCCAGCAGTTACTCGGAATACAGCGCCCCAGAGACCCAGTACTTC
CDR3: CASSYSEYSAPETQYF
size: .
V: TRBV6-6
D: .
J: TRBJ2-5

DNA: TGTGCCAGCAGTGAGGAACAGAGACACTCCTACAATGAGCAGTTCTTC
CDR3: CASSEEQRHSYNEQFF
size: .
V: TRBV6-1
D: .
J: TRBJ2-1

DNA: TGTGCCAGCAGCGGAGATGGGAGGGTCCAGTTCTTC
CDR3: CASSGDGRVQFF
size: .
V: TRBV11-3
D: TRBD2
J: TRBJ2-1

DNA: TGCGCCAGCAGCTTGGTATGGCTAGCGGGAGACAATCCCGGGGAGCTGTTTTTT
CDR3: CASSLVWLAGDNPGELFF
size: .
V: TRBV5-1
D: TRBD2
J: TRBJ2-2

DNA: TGTGCCAGCAGCTTCATACAGGGGGCTGGAAACACTGAAGCTTTCTTT
CDR3: CASSFIQGAGNTEAFF
size: once
V: TRBV5-8
D: TRBD1
J: TRBJ1-1

DNA: TGTGCCAGCAGTCCACACTACGAGCAGTACTTC
CDR3: CASSPHYEQYF
size: .
V: TRBV6-5
D: .
J: TRBJ2-7

DNA: TGTGCCAGCAGCTCCCCCGTGCTGAGACAGGGATTCGAAAAACTGTTTTTT
CDR3: CASSSPVLRQGFEKLFF
size: few
V: TRBV11-2
D: TRBD1
J: TRBJ1-4

DNA: TGTGCCAGTAGTGGAAGACTAGCGGGAGGGAGATACGAGCAGTACTTC
CDR3: CASSGRLAGGRYEQYF
size: .
V: TRBV19
D: TRBD2
J: TRBJ2-7